The 16 T cell receptor beta chains listed next were all sequenced from one sample in a study of cytomegalovirus exposure and HLA in healthy donors. The PCR employed 60 Vbeta primers together with 13 Jbeta primers. Produced via immunoSEQ multiplex PCR; TCRdb's table is partial and in-frame only. The sample lists about 190,000 clones, over 60% occurring once. The material sequenced was PBMCs. Source of these receptors: a man in his thirties or forties in good health and CMV-seropositive.

The chain links TRBV28 to TRBJ1-1; 8 bases are a match to TRBD1. The junction had 6 bases not matched to a gene; V was cut back by 5 bases and J by 1 base. This CDR3 is built from 15 residues. Germline V lookup: CDR1 MDHEN, CDR2 SYDVKM. This CDR3 reads CASSIYDRGNTEAFF. The CDR3 DNA follows: TGTGCCAGCAGTATCTATGACAGGGGGAACACTGAAGCTTTCTTT.

The gene calls are TRBV18 and TRBJ1-3; D unresolved. The CDR3 extends over 12 amino acids. CDR1 KGHSH and CDR2 LQKENI come from the germline V gene. V was cut by 1 base and J by 6 bases, with 4 bases left in between. This CDR3 reads CASSPQQNTIYF. CDR3 bases: TGTGCCAGCTCACCACAGCAAAACACCATATATTTT.

The J gene is TRBJ2-2, the V gene TRBV6-5; no firm D call. V lost 5 bases and J lost 9, with 13 bases in between. This CDR3 spans 13 amino acids. Germline CDR1 reads MNHEY; CDR2 reads SVGAGI. This chain's CDR3 is CASSLVSVRELFF. Here the CDR3 DNA reads TGTGCCAGCAGTCTAGTAAGCGTTCGGGAGCTGTTTTTT.

To note about this clone: A read error may account for a junction end that differs from germline. This chain links TRBV27 with TRBJ2-1; 8 nucleotides agree with TRBD2. The germline gives CDR1 MNHEY, CDR2 SMNVEV (reference sequence). The CDR3 consists of 16 residues. The CDR3 is CASSLWSGGQYNEQFF. CDR3 sequence (DNA): TGTGCAAGCAGTTTATGGAGCGGGGGTCAATACAATGAGCAGTTCTTC.

CDR3 amino acids: CASIGGDRDVGELFF. DNA for the CDR3: TGTGCCAGCATTGGAGGGGACAGGGATGTCGGGGAGCTGTTTTTT. This chain uses TRBV6-5 with TRBJ2-2; 9 bases map to TRBD1. The CDR3 extends over 15 amino acids. Looked up from germline, CDR1 is MNHEY and CDR2 is SVGAGI. After removal of 7 bases from V and 7 bases from J, the junction contained 10 bases not matched to a gene.

This clone was counted only a few times. The chain has TRBV4-1 and TRBJ2-5; a possible D gene is TRBD2 (6 bases). Germline loops: CDR1 MGHRA, CDR2 YSYEKL. The V end was cut by 5 bases, the J end by 6 bases, with 16 bases between. CDR3 length equals 14 residues. Here the CDR3 reads CASSSQEGRQTQYF. The CDR3 DNA reads TGCGCCAGCAGCTCACAGGAGGGGCGACAGACCCAGTACTTC.

The chain carries TRBV19 and TRBJ1-2; D is unclear. The CDR3 has 15 residues. In germline, CDR1 is LNHDA, CDR2 SQIVND (reference sequence). V lost 3 bases, J lost 2 bases, and 13 bases lay in between. CDR3 DNA sequence: TGTGCCAGTAGTATGATTAGTAGCCTGAACTATGGCTACACCTTC. Encoded protein: CASSMISSLNYGYTF.

V and J are TRBV29-1 and TRBJ1-1, with unresolved D. The CDR3 runs 12 residues. The germline CDR1 and CDR2 sequences are SQVTM and ANQGSEA. V was clipped by 4 bases and J by 0 bases, with 6 bases between them. CDR3 DNA sequence: TGCAGCGTTGTTCCGTTGAACACTGAAGCTTTCTTT. This translates into CSVVPLNTEAFF.

CDR3 coding DNA: TGTGCCAGCAGTGACAGGAGGGATAGCTCCTACGAGCAGTACTTC. Protein: CASSDRRDSSYEQYF. The gene calls are TRBV25-1 and TRBJ2-7, with D possibly being TRBD2 (6 bases). This CDR3 spans 15 amino acids. Per germline, CDR1 MGHDK and CDR2 SYGVNS. The ends were cut back, 3 bases at V and 0 bases at J, with 12 bases in the middle.

This clone was observed once. This chain joins TRBV28 and TRBJ1-5, with D tentatively TRBD1 (6 bases). There are 15 residues in the CDR3. Germline values: CDR1 MDHEN, CDR2 SYDVKM. V was clipped by 4 bases and J by 5 bases, with 15 bases between them. Here the CDR3 DNA reads TGTGCCAGCAGTTACCCAGGGGTAGGGGATCAGCCCCAGCATTTT. Its translation is CASSYPGVGDQPQHF.

This clone was counted once. J is TRBJ2-1 and V is TRBV7-2; 7 nucleotides align to TRBD2. The CDR3 is 12 residues long. The germline V gene has CDR1 SGHTA and CDR2 FQGNSA. V trimming: 5 bases; J trimming: 6 bases; junction bases outside the gene matches: 1. This CDR3 reads CASSRLANEQFF. The CDR3 nucleotides are TGTGCCAGCAGCCGACTAGCCAATGAGCAGTTCTTC.

This chain uses TRBV18 with TRBJ1-3, with 8 bases that match TRBD1. With 5 bases clipped from V and 0 bases from J, the junction kept 6 bases outside the gene matches. Per germline, CDR1 KGHSH and CDR2 LQKENI. The CDR3 spans 16 residues. CDR3 sequence: CASSDQDRASGNTIYF. The CDR3 nucleotides are TGTGCCAGCTCAGACCAGGACAGGGCCTCTGGAAACACCATATATTTT.

The V and J genes are TRBV27 and TRBJ1-6; D gene unclear. Deletions cut 6 bases from V and 7 bases from J, with 16 bases between. CDR1 and CDR2 from the germline V gene are MNHEY and SMNVEV (reference sequence). CDR3 length equals 15 residues. Here the CDR3 DNA reads TGTGCCAGCAGACCCACAGTACTGATCAATTCACCCCTCCACTTT. It specifies CASRPTVLINSPLHF.

J is TRBJ1-2 and V is TRBV5-4; D gene unclear. Trimming shortened V by 5 bases and J by 0 bases, and 14 bases separated the two germline ends. CDR1 and CDR2 from the germline V gene are SGHNT and YYREEE (reference sequence). The CDR3 runs to 15 residues. The CDR3 region has the DNA TGTGCCAGCAGGGCCCCAGGAGGAGCTAACTATGGCTACACCTTC. As protein: CASRAPGGANYGYTF.

This chain connects TRBV19 to TRBJ2-7, with TRBD1 matching 9 bases. Per the germline V gene, CDR1 is LNHDA and CDR2 is SQIVND (reference sequence). Losses at the gene ends were 3 bases for V and 0 bases for J; bases not matched to a gene: 3. CDR3 length: 15 amino acids. The CDR3 protein is CASSMGQGNSYEQYF. CDR3 bases: TGTGCCAGTAGTATGGGACAGGGCAACTCCTACGAGCAGTACTTC.

V and J are TRBV25-1 and TRBJ2-6; TRBD1 matches at 10 bases. The junction had 4 bases not matched to a gene; V was cut back by 4 bases and J by 1 base. Germline CDR1 and CDR2: MGHDK and SYGVNS. This CDR3 has 17 amino acids. The CDR3 region is CASSARQGASGANVLTF. CDR3 in DNA: TGTGCCAGCAGTGCGCGACAGGGGGCTTCTGGGGCCAACGTCCTGACTTTC.